This TCR beta chain was found in a study of blood T cell repertoires in COVID-19. Authors' processing steps: Estimation of nucleated cell counts was performed using reference gene primer amplification. Sequencing was performed with immunoSEQ multiplex PCR; in TCRdb, only in-frame clones are kept and a portion is missing. V and J calls and clone size are as listed in that table; D and trimming were resolved from the DNA. The sample includes 190,000 or so clones, roughly 89% of them seen just once. V was clipped by 0 bases and J by 0 bases, with 8 bases between them. The CDR3 sequence is 15 residues long. Per the germline V gene, CDR1 is MNHEY and CDR2 is SVGAGI.

The sequence came from a woman younger than 30 who had recovered from COVID-19. The sample was peripheral blood. The rearrangement joins TRBV6-5 to TRBJ1-1; weak D call: TRBD1 (6 bases). The CDR3 nucleotides are TGTGCCAGCAGTTACTCGGACAGAATGAACACTGAAGCTTTCTTT. Protein product: CASSYSDRMNTEAFF.